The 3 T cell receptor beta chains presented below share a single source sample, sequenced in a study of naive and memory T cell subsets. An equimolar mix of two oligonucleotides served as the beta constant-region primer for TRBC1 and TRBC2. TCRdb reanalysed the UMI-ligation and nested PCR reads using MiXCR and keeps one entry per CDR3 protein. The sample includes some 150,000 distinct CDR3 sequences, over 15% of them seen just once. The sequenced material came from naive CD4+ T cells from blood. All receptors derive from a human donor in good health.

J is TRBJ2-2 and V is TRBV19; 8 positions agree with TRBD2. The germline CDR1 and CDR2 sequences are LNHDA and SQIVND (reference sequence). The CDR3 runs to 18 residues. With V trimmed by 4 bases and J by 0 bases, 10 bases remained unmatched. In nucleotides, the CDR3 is TGTGCCAGTAGTAACGCGGGAGGCCGATTTTCGAACACCGGGGAGCTGTTTTTT. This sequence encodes CASSNAGGRFSNTGELFF.

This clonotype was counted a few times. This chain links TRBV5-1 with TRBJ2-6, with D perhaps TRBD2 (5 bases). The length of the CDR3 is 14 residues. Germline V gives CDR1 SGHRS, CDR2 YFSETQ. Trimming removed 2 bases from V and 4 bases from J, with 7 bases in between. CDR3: CASSLGGGANVLTF. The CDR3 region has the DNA TGCGCCAGCAGCTTAGGCGGGGGGGCCAACGTCCTGACTTTC.

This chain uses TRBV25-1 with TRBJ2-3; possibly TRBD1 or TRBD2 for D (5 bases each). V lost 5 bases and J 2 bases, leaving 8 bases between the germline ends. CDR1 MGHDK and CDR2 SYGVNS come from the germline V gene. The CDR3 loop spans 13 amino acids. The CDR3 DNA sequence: TGTGCCAGCAGTCGGGGCTTCACAGATACGCAGTATTTT. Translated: CASSRGFTDTQYF. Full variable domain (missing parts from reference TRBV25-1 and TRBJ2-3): EADIYQTPRYLVIGTGKKITLECSQTMGHDKMYWYQQDPGMELHLIHYSYGVNSTEKGDLSSESTVSRIRTEHFPLTLESARPSHTSQYLCASSRGFTDTQYFGPGTRLTVL.